Each of the 4 T cell receptor beta chains below was sequenced from the same sample in a study of naive and memory T cell subsets. Findings and limits, study-wide: Possibly reflecting memory cells re-expressing CD45RA, a few larger clonotypes occurred in naive repertoires, especially CD8.

Two oligonucleotides, mixed equimolar, formed the beta constant-region primer covering TRBC1 and TRBC2. Nested alpha and beta constant-region primers with the SP2 primer drove four PCR rounds on ligated cDNA. TCRdb ran MiXCR on the UMI-ligation and nested PCR reads and lists one entry per CDR3 protein. The sample lists over 110,000 distinct CDR3 sequences; approximately 18% were seen once. For these TCRs, the target antigens are not known. Sequencing was done on a sample of naive CD8+ T cells from blood. The source of these receptors is a human donor in good health.

The V and J genes are TRBV6-5 and TRBJ1-1; D not certain. Per germline, CDR1 MNHEY and CDR2 SVGAGI. This CDR3 comprises 11 residues. V lost 4 bases to trimming and J lost 8 bases, with 8 bases between them. CDR3 nucleotides: TGTGCCAGCAGTTCGGGCGCCGAAGCTTTCTTT. Amino acid sequence: CASSSGAEAFF.

The rearrangement uses TRBV25-1 and TRBJ2-1, with D unresolved. The V gene's germline CDR1 is MGHDK and CDR2 SYGVNS. The CDR3 covers 10 residues. The V and J ends lost 8 bases and 7 bases respectively, with 6 bases between them. The CDR3, as DNA: TGTGCCAGCGGTAAAAATGAGCAGTTCTTC. Amino acid sequence: CASGKNEQFF.

A few counts support this clonotype. CDR3 protein: CATRAVGTSVYNEQFF. For the CDR3, the DNA is TGTGCCACCAGGGCCGTGGGGACTAGCGTTTACAATGAGCAGTTCTTC. The V gene is TRBV15, the J gene TRBJ2-1, with 10 bases fitting TRBD2. The trim removed 6 bases at V and 4 bases at J, leaving 9 bases unmatched. This CDR3 spans 16 amino acids. Germline CDR1 is LNHNV and CDR2 is YYDKDF (reference sequence).

A few counts support this clonotype. The chain has TRBV13 and TRBJ2-2; D is possibly TRBD1 (6 bases). Germline V gives CDR1 PRHDT, CDR2 FYEKMQ (reference sequence). There are 15 residues in the CDR3. The ends were cut back, 5 bases at V and 2 bases at J, with 12 bases in the middle. The CDR3 protein is CASSPADRNTGELFF. The DNA for the CDR3 is TGTGCCAGCAGCCCGGCGGACAGAAACACCGGGGAGCTGTTTTTT.